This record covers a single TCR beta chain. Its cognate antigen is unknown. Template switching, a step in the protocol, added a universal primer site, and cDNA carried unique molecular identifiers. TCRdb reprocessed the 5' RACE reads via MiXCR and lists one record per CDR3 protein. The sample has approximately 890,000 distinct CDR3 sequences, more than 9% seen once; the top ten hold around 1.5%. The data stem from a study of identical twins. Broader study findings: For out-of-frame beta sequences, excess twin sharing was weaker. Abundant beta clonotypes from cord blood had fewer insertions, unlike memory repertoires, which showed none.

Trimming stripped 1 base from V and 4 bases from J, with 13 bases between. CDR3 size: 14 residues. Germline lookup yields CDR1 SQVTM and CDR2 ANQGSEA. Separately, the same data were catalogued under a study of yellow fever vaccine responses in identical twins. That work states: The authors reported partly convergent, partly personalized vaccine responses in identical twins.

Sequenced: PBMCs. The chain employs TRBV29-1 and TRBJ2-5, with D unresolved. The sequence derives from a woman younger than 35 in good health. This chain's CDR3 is CSVEGSGVGETQYF. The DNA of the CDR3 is TGCAGCGTTGAAGGGTCTGGAGTGGGAGAGACCCAGTACTTC.